The rows below give T cell receptor beta chains drawn from one sample of a study of human T cells and chemical hapten exposure. TCRdb passed the RACE reads through MiXCR, listing each CDR3 protein once. The table includes about 84,000 distinct CDR3 sequences, approximately 10% detected once. This specimen consisted of whole blood, obtained in connection with sensitization to the hapten diphenylcyclopropenone (DPC). The receptors were sampled from a woman between 45 and 65 years old with alopecia areata. Some clones in this sample may be carry-over from other donors' samples. Both conserved end residues are trimmed from each CDR3. Each record gives: V gene, CDR3 protein.

TRBV20-1	SAPGGQGVTDTQY
TRBV7-9	ASSYTGETQY
TRBV11-1	ASSLGRDSSYNEQF
TRBV28	ATLRDGNSPLH
TRBV28	ASSFVQGLPTDETQY
TRBV6-2/TRBV6-3	ASSSWQTYEQY
TRBV12-3/TRBV12-4	ASTMVGETQY
TRBV6-2/TRBV6-3	ASSYKDTQY
TRBV12-3/TRBV12-4	ASSRDSSNEQF
TRBV29-1	SAGDGQREQY
TRBV11-2	ASSLQGAVTGELF
TRBV7-9	ASLEVGSVAFPDTQY
TRBV7-6	ASSLAGQAPYEQY
TRBV21-1	ASSPIRMKGPGANVLT
TRBV9	ASTGPPFQSTEAF
TRBV3-1	ASSPRTPRAEQY
TRBV10-2	AGGGNTGELF
TRBV5-6	ASSLPGTSTEAF
TRBV11-2	ASSHTRDSRRDTEAF
TRBV6-2/TRBV6-3	ASGKALGLDEQF
TRBV5-1	ASSPATSGRNIQY
TRBV6-2/TRBV6-3	ASSYPRGGRSTGELF
TRBV7-2	ASSPEQLSYEQY
TRBV12-3/TRBV12-4	ASSIWRGIGNQPQH
TRBV20-1	SATRDDLVSNQPQH
TRBV29-1	SAIRDPSSYEQY
TRBV12-3/TRBV12-4	ASSSGNLANEKLF
TRBV6-6	ASRRTSGSHEQY
TRBV12-3/TRBV12-4	ASSFSRAGNTIY
TRBV27	ASSFRQGHQPQH
TRBV5-1	ASSLARGGGEEKLF
TRBV6-5	ASSRDGSSGNTIY
TRBV4-1	ASSLYPTSSYNEQF
TRBV20-1	SARDNGRTNEKLF
TRBV7-2	ASSRLAGSSYEQY
TRBV2	ASSAGGGGLLSEQY
TRBV6-5	ASSQRGVITDTQY
TRBV6-6	ASSSGQVGPYGYT
TRBV29-1	SAAMGGGSSYNEQF
TRBV3-1	ASAIPGGEQY
TRBV20-1	SAAQTGLEKLF
TRBV11-3	ASSPRRGNSPLH
TRBV25-1	ASTRGGVGEAF